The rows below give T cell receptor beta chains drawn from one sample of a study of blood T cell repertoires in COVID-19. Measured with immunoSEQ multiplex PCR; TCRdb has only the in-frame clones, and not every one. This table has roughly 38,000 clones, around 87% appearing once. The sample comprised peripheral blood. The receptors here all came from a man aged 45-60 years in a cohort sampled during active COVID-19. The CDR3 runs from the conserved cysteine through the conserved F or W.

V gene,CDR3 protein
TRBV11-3,CASSPQPGHLNTEAFF
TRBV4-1,CASSQGRQGPGYTF
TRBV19,CASSPWATGVGTEAFF
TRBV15,CATSSSPGETQYF
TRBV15,CATSSRTGGTEAFF
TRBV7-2,CASSFESGGAYNEQFF
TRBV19,CASSIHGNQPQHF
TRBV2,CASSEAGLMNTEAFF
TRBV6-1,CASSETKGGDMAGQPQHF
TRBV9,CASSVDFPYNEQFF
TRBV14,CASSQDLAGGETQYF
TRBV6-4,CAGPPLRGLVYEQYF
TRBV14,CASSRGNQPQHF
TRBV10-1,CASSESRGLNTEAFF
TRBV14,CASSPLDREVGDTQYF
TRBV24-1,CATSDPTSGSTQYF
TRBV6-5,CASSSGQPEEPQHF
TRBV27,CASSLGQAYGYTF